The 4 T cell receptor beta chains below come from one sample, sequenced in a study of yellow fever vaccine responses in identical twins. A single record per CDR3 protein comes from TCRdb applying MiXCR to the RT-PCR reads. The table records approximately 16,000 distinct CDR3 sequences, roughly 80% of them present only once. The material sequenced was T cells from blood (PBMCs), unsorted or a sorted subset (not recorded which), taken before or after yellow fever vaccination (not recorded which). The receptor source for this set is a woman aged 18-35 years who received the yellow fever vaccine.

The chain joins TRBV11-3 to TRBJ2-1; 10 bases match TRBD1. CDR3 size: 16 residues. From germline, CDR1 is SGHNT and CDR2 YENEEA. With 5 bases clipped from V and 3 bases from J, the junction kept 7 bases outside the gene matches. The CDR3 DNA reads as TGTGCCAGCAGCATCACCGGGACAGGGGTCTACAATGAGCAGTTCTTC. Translating gives CASSITGTGVYNEQFF.

This chain uses TRBV11-3 with TRBJ1-1, with TRBD1 as a possible D gene (6 bases). CDR3 length: 15 residues. Germline-derived CDR1 and CDR2 are SGHNT and YENEEA. The V and J ends lost 5 bases and 12 bases respectively, with 25 bases between them. The CDR3 region has the DNA TGTGCCAGCAGCCCAGACGCGCCACAGGGTTTTGGGTCTTTCTTT. This sequence encodes CASSPDAPQGFGSFF.

The V call is TRBV6-1, the J call TRBJ2-2, with TRBD2 matching over 9 bases. There are 15 residues in the CDR3. Germline CDR1 MNHNS, CDR2 SASEGT. The trim removed 6 bases at V and 5 bases at J, leaving 7 bases unmatched. The CDR3 DNA reads as TGTGCCAGCAGATTAGAGCTAGCGGGGACCGGGGAGCTGTTTTTT. It is translated as CASRLELAGTGELFF.

Of note for this clonotype: The germline gene is not matched at one end of the junction; a read error may be the cause. This chain connects TRBV29-1 to TRBJ2-2, with D tentatively TRBD2 (5 bases). The CDR3 length is 12 residues. The germline V gene has CDR1 SQVTM and CDR2 ANQGSEA. The CDR3 protein is CSAGVNTGELFF. The CDR3 DNA is TGTTCGGCCGGGGTGAACACCGGGGAGCTGTTTTTT.